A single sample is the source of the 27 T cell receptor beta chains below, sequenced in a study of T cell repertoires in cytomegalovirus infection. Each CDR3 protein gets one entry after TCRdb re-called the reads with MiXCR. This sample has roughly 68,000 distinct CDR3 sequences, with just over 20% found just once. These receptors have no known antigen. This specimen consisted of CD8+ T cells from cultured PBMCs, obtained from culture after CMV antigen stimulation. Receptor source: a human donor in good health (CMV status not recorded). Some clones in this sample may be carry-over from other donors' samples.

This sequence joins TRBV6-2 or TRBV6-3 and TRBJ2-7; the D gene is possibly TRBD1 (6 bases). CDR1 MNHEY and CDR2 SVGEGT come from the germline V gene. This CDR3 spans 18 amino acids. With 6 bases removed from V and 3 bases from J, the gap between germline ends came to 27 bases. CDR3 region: CASRLGAQIPGRLYEQYF. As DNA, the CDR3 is TGTGCCAGCAGACTGGGGGCCCAGATCCCGGGACGGCTCTACGAGCAGTACTTC.

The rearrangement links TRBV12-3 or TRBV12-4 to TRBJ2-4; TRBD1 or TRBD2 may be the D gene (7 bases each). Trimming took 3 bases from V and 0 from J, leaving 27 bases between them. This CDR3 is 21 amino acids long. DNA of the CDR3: TGTGCCAGCAGTTTGCCCATGGGGGAGGGGGCCACTTTTATAGCCAAAAACATTCAGTACTTC. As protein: CASSLPMGEGATFIAKNIQYF.

The DNA of the CDR3 is TGTGCCAGCGTCGACGGGACAGGGGAAATCTATAGCAATCAGCCCCAGCATTTT. Its protein product is CASVDGTGEIYSNQPQHF. The genes are TRBV12-3 or TRBV12-4 and TRBJ1-5, with 10 bases matching TRBD1. The CDR3 has 18 residues. V lost 8 bases to trimming and J lost 0 bases; unmatched junction nucleotides: 13.

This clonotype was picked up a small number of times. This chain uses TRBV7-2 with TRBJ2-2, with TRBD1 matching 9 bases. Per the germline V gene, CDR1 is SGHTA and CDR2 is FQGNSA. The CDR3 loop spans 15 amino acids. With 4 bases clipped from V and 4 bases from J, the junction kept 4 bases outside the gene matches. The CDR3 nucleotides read TGTGCCAGCAGCTCTACAGGGGGCCCCACCGGGGAGCTGTTTTTT. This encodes CASSSTGGPTGELFF.

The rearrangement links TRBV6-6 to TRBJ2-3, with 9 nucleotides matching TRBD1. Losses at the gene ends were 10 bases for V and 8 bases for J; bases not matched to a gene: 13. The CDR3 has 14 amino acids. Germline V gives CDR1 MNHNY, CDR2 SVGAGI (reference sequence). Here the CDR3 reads CATQGGQGESTQYF. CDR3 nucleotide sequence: TGTGCCACCCAGGGGGGACAGGGAGAGAGTACGCAGTATTTT.

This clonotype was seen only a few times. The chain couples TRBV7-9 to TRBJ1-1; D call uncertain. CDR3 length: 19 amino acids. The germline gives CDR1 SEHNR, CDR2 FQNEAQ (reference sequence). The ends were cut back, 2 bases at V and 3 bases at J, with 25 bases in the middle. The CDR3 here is CASSLRQPIPEDPDTEAFF. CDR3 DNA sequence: TGTGCCAGCAGCTTAAGACAACCGATACCGGAGGATCCGGACACTGAAGCTTTCTTT.

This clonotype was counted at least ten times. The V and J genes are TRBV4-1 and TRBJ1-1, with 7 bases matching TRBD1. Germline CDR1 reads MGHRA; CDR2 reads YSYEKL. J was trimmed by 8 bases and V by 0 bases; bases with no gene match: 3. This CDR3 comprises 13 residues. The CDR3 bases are TGCGCCAGCAGCCAAGAGGGACAGAGAGAAGCTTTCTTT. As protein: CASSQEGQREAFF.

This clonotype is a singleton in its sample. CDR3 region: CSAIGQGSSGNTIYF. CDR3 DNA: TGCAGTGCTATCGGACAGGGGAGCTCTGGAAACACCATATATTTT. This sequence joins TRBV20-1 and TRBJ1-3; 9 nucleotides match TRBD1. This CDR3 spans 15 amino acids. Unmatched junction bases numbered 4, after V lost 4 bases and J lost 0 bases. The V gene's germline CDR1 is DFQATT and CDR2 SNEGSKA (reference sequence).

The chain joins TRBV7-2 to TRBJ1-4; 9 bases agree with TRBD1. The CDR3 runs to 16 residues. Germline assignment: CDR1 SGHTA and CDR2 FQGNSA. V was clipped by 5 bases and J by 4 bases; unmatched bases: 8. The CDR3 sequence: CASSTGTGYRNEKLFF. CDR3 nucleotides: TGTGCCAGCAGCACCGGGACAGGGTATCGTAATGAAAAACTGTTTTTT. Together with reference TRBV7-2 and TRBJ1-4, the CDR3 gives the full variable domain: GAGVSQSPSNKVTEKGKDVELRCDPISGHTALYWYRQSLGQGLEFLIYFQGNSAPDKSGLPSDRFSAERTGGSVSTLTIQRTQQEDSAVYLCASSTGTGYRNEKLFFGSGTQLSVL.

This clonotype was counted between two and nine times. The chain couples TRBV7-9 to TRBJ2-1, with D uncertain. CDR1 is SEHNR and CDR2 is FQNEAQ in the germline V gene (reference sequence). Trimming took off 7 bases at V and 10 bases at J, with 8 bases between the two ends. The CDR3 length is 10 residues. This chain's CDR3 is CASMGDEQFF. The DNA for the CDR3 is TGTGCCAGCATGGGCGACGAGCAGTTCTTC.

CDR3 nucleotides: TGTGCCAGCAGCTCAGGACTAGCGGGGCGAGATACGCAGTATTTT. Encoded protein: CASSSGLAGRDTQYF. J is TRBJ2-3 and V is TRBV9; 12 bases align to TRBD2. The germline CDR1 and CDR2 sequences are SGDLS and YYNGEE. The CDR3 extends over 15 amino acids. Germline trimming cut 4 bases from V and 5 bases from J; bases unmatched to any gene: 5.

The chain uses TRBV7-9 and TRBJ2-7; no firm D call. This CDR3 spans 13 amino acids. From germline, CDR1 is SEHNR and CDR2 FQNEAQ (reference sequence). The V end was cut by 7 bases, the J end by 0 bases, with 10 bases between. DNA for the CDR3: TGTGCCAGCACTTACGGTGGCTCCTACGAGCAGTACTTC. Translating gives CASTYGGSYEQYF.

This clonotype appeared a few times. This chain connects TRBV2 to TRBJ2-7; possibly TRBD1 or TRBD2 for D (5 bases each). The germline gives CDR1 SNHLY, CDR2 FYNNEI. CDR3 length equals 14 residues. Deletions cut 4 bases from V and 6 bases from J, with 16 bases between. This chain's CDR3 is CASSVDLSGPEQYF. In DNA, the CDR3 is TGTGCCAGCAGTGTCGATCTTTCGGGACCCGAGCAGTACTTC.

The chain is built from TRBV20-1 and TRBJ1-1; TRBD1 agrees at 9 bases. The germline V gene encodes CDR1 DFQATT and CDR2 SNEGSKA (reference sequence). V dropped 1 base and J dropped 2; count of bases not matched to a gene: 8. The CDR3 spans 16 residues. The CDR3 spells CSARGRDRVSNTEAFF. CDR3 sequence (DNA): TGCAGTGCTAGAGGAAGGGACAGGGTTTCTAACACTGAAGCTTTCTTT.

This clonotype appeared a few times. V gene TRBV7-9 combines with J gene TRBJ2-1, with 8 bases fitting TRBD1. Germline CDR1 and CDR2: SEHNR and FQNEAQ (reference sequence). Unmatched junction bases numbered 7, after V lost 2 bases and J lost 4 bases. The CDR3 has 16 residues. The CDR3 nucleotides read TGTGCCAGCAGCTTACGTAGCCGGACAGGGTACAATGAGCAGTTCTTC. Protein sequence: CASSLRSRTGYNEQFF. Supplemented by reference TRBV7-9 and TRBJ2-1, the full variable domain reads DTGVSQNPRHKITKRGQNVTFRCDPISEHNRLYWYRQTLGQGPEFLTYFQNEAQLEKSRLLSDRFSAERPKGSFSTLEIQRTEQGDSAMYLCASSLRSRTGYNEQFFGPGTRLTVL.

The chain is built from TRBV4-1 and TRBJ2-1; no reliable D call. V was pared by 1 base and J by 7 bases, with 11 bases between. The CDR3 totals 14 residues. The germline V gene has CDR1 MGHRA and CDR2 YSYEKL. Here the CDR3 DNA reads TGCGCCAGCAGCCAAGCCCCAGGCGTGAATGAGCAGTTCTTC. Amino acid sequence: CASSQAPGVNEQFF.

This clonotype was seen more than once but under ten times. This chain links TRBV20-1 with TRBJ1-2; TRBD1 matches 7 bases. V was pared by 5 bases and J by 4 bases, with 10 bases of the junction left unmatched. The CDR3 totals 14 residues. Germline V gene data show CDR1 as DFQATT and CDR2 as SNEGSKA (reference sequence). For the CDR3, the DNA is TGCAGTGCTCCCGTCCGGACAGGAGTCTATGGCTACACCTTC. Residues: CSAPVRTGVYGYTF.

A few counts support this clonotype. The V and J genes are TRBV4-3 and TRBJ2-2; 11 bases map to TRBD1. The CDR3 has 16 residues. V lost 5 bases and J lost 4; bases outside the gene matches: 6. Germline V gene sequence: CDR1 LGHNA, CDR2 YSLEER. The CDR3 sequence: CASSSRDRGGTGELFF. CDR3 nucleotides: TGCGCCAGCAGCTCCCGGGACAGGGGGGGCACCGGGGAGCTGTTTTTT.

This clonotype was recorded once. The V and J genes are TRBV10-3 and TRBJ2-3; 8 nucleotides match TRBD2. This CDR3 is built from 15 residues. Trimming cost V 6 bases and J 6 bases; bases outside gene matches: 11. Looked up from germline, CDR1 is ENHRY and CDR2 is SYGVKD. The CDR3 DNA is TGTGCCATCAGGCCAGCGGGGGAGCCTGACGATACGCAGTATTTT. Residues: CAIRPAGEPDDTQYF.

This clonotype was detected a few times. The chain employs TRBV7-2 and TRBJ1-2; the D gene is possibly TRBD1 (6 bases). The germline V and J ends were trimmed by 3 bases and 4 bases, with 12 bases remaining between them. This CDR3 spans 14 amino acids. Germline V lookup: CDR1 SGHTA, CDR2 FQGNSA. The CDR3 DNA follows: TGTGCCAGCAGCTTGGGGACACTAGTCTATGGCTACACCTTC. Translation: CASSLGTLVYGYTF.

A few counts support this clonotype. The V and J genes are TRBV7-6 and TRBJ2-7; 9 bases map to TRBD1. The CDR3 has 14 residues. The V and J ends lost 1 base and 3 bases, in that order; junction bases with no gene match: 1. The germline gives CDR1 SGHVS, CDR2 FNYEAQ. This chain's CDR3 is CASSLGTGVYEQYF. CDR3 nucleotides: TGTGCCAGCAGCTTAGGGACAGGGGTCTACGAGCAGTACTTC.

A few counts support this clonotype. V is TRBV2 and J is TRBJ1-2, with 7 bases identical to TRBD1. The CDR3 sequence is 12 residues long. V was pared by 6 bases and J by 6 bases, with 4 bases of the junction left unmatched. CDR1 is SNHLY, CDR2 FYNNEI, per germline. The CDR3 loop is CASRDRADGYTF. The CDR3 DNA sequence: TGTGCCAGCAGAGACAGGGCGGATGGCTACACCTTC.

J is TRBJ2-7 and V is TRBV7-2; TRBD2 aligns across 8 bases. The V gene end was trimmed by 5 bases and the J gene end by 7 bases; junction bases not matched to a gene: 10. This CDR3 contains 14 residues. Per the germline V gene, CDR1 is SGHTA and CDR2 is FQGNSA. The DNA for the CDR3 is TGTGCCAGCAGCAACCTCGGGGGGGCCGAGGAGCAGTACTTC. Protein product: CASSNLGGAEEQYF.

The CDR3 sequence is CASSQEKNLNSPLHF. CDR3 coding DNA: TGCGCCAGCAGCCAAGAGAAGAACCTGAATTCACCCCTCCACTTT. The genes are TRBV4-1 and TRBJ1-6; D gene uncertain. Germline V CDR1 and CDR2: MGHRA, YSYEKL. This CDR3 spans 15 amino acids. Between the trimmed V and J ends, which lost 0 bases and 7 bases, there was a span of 10 bases.

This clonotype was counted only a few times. The CDR3 loop is CASSQEPFWTGDGNTIYF. Here the CDR3 DNA reads TGCGCCAGCAGCCAAGAGCCATTTTGGACAGGGGATGGAAACACCATATATTTT. The V call is TRBV4-1, the J call TRBJ1-3, with TRBD1 identical over 9 bases. The germline V gene encodes CDR1 MGHRA and CDR2 YSYEKL. The V and J ends lost 0 bases and 3 bases, in that order; junction bases with no gene match: 9. This CDR3 spans 18 amino acids.

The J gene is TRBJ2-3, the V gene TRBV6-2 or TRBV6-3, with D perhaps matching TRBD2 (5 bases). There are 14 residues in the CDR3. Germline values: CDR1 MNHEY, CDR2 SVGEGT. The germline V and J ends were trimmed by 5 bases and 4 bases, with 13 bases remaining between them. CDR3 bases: TGTGCCAGCAGTCACGGGAAGGGAGCAGATACGCAGTATTTT. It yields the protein CASSHGKGADTQYF.

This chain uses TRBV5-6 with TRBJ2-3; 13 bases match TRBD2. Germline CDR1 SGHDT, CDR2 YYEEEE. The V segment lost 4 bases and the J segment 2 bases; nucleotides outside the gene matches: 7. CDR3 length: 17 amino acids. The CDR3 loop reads CASSPGLAGALTDTQYF. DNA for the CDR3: TGTGCCAGCAGCCCCGGACTAGCGGGGGCCCTCACAGATACGCAGTATTTT.